Included here is one T cell receptor (beta chain) sequence, with context. Antigen specificity is unknown. Germline CDR1 and CDR2: MGHDK and SYGVNS. Trimming at V came to 4 bases and at J to 8 bases, leaving 14 bases not matched to a gene. The CDR3 contains 16 residues. The data stem from a study of CD8+CD57+ T cells in acquired aplastic anemia. The overall study: Sorted CD4+ plus CD8+ cells gave DNA averaging about 3.2 ug. Whole-study results and caveats: With respect to CD8+ Simpson's diversity, patients and controls did not differ significantly.

Only patients with CD8+CD57+ cell expansion on flow cytometry were chosen for sequencing. Severe acquired aplastic anemia was diagnosed in all patients. Using genomic DNA as the template, TCR beta VDJ and CDR3 profiling was carried out. Each CDR3 protein is one row after TCRdb ran MiXCR on the reads. The sample has roughly 80,000 distinct CDR3 sequences, roughly three quarters seen once. This receptor was identified in a human donor with aplastic anemia. The V and J genes are TRBV25-1 and TRBJ1-2; 9 positions match TRBD1. The specimen sequenced was sorted CD4+, CD8+, or CD8+CD57+ T cells (not recorded which) from PBMCs. The CDR3 sequence is CASSGPSGQGWYGYTF. CDR3 DNA sequence: TGTGCCAGCAGTGGACCCTCGGGACAGGGATGGTACGGCTACACCTTC.